These T cell receptor beta chains were read from a single sample in a study of shared clonotypes between healthy human individuals. The data were produced by immunoSEQ multiplex PCR, yet TCRdb's version contains in-frame clones alone and is incomplete. The data show about 2 million clones, 85% to 95% seen once. Sequenced material: naive CD4+ T cells sorted from blood. The receptors shown here come from a man aged 18 to 35 in good health. Both conserved end residues are part of each CDR3. D genes are given only for firm matches. Clone size, where shown, is once, few, many, or a class for clones that have expanded.

clone size,V gene,D gene,J gene,CDR3 DNA,CDR3 protein
.,TRBV2,TRBD1,TRBJ1-5,TGTGCCAGCAGTGCTACCGGGACAGGGGACCACAATCAGCCCCAGCATTTT,CASSATGTGDHNQPQHF
.,TRBV27,TRBD1,TRBJ1-1,TGTGCCAGCAGCCTAAGACAGGGGAAAGCTTTCTTT,CASSLRQGKAFF
.,TRBV5-4,.,TRBJ2-6,TGTGCCAGCAGCTTGGCTGCGACAGCTAATTCTGGGGCCAACGTCCTGACTTTC,CASSLAATANSGANVLTF
.,TRBV6-1,.,TRBJ2-2,TGTGCCAGCAGTGAAGCGCGGTCTGGGCTCCGGGAGCTGTTTTTT,CASSEARSGLRELFF
once,TRBV5-4,TRBD2,TRBJ2-2,TGTGCCAGCAGCTTGGTGGCGGGGGGTCGTACCGGGGAGCTGTTTTTT,CASSLVAGGRTGELFF
.,TRBV28,.,TRBJ1-1,TGTGCCAGCAGGAGCACTGAAGCTTTCTTT,CASRSTEAFF
.,TRBV2,.,TRBJ2-5,TGTGCCAGCAGTGAACAGGACCGGCCTCGAAAAGCGAAGACCCAGTACTTC,CASSEQDRPRKAKTQYF
.,TRBV10-1,.,TRBJ1-5,TGCGCCAGCAGTGGATGGGGGGCGAGAACGCAGCCCCAGCATTTT,CASSGWGARTQPQHF
.,TRBV27,TRBD1,TRBJ1-2,TGTGCCAGCAGTTCGACAGGGGGCCTCCTTTTAGGCAGTGGCTACACCTTC,CASSSTGGLLLGSGYTF
.,TRBV5-1,TRBD2,TRBJ2-5,TGCGCCAGCGGCCAGAGCGGGAGGGCCTTAGAGACCCAGTACTTC,CASGQSGRALETQYF
once,TRBV4-2,.,TRBJ2-1,TGTGCCAGCGGTTTTTTCTATGAGCAGTTCTTC,CASGFFYEQFF
.,TRBV15,TRBD1,TRBJ1-5,TGTGCCACCAGTCCTATGGACAGGAGCAATCAGCCCCAGCATTTT,CATSPMDRSNQPQHF
few,TRBV2,.,TRBJ2-5,TGTGCCAGCAGTCCGCAAGAGACCCAGTACTTC,CASSPQETQYF
once,TRBV4-3,TRBD2,TRBJ2-2,TGCGCCAGCAGCCAAGATTGGCCACTAGCGGGAGGGGCCGGGGAGCTGTTTTTT,CASSQDWPLAGGAGELFF
once,TRBV28,.,TRBJ2-3,TGTGCCAGCAGTTTAGCGACTAGAGGGCCACAGTATTTT,CASSLATRGPQYF
.,TRBV29-1,TRBD2,TRBJ2-1,TGCAGCGTTGAAGACCTACCGGGGACTAGCGGGAGGGCGTACAATGAGCAGTTCTTC,CSVEDLPGTSGRAYNEQFF
.,TRBV9,.,TRBJ2-5,TGTGCCAGCAGCGTAGGCGGGTCTGCGGAGACCCAGTACTTC,CASSVGGSAETQYF
.,TRBV6-6,.,TRBJ2-7,TGTGCCAGCAGTTACTCAGGCACCCTCTACGAGCAGTACTTC,CASSYSGTLYEQYF
.,TRBV5-6,.,TRBJ2-7,TGTGCCAGCAGGTTCCGGGAGTACGAGCAGTACTTC,CASRFREYEQYF
.,TRBV5-4,.,TRBJ2-2,TGTGCCAGCAGCTCACCTACCGGGGAGCTGTTTTTT,CASSSPTGELFF
.,TRBV28,TRBD1,TRBJ1-2,TGTGCCAGCAGACACGGACAGGGGGCTTATGGCTACACCTTC,CASRHGQGAYGYTF
.,TRBV18,TRBD1,TRBJ2-7,TGTGCCAGCTCATTGGACAGGGTTGCCTACGAGCAGTACTTC,CASSLDRVAYEQYF
.,TRBV9,TRBD1,TRBJ2-7,TGTGCCAGCAGCGCCGACCCGGGACAGCCCTACGAGCAGTACTTC,CASSADPGQPYEQYF
.,TRBV9,.,TRBJ1-2,TGTGCCAGCTCTATCAATCAGGGAGGCTACACCTTC,CASSINQGGYTF
.,TRBV19,TRBD1,TRBJ2-7,TGTGCCAGTAGTATAGCGTACAGGGGTTACGAGCAGTACTTC,CASSIAYRGYEQYF
.,TRBV2,.,TRBJ2-7,TGTGCCAGCAGGGAGAGGGGAAACGAGCAGTACTTC,CASRERGNEQYF
.,TRBV19,.,TRBJ2-1,TGTGCCAGTAGTATCAGACAGAACAATGAGCAGTTCTTC,CASSIRQNNEQFF
.,TRBV4-1,.,TRBJ2-5,TGCGCCAGCAGCCACGGGGCCAAAAAAGAGACCCAGTACTTC,CASSHGAKKETQYF
.,TRBV5-1,.,TRBJ2-2,TGCGCCAGCAGCCTCAGCCAGACGGGGGTCGGGGAGCTGTTTTTT,CASSLSQTGVGELFF
.,TRBV5-1,.,TRBJ2-7,TGCGCCAGCAGCTCGGGGGCTAAAGAGCAGTACTTC,CASSSGAKEQYF
.,TRBV7-7,.,TRBJ2-7,TGTGCTAGCAGCCGGGGAGGAGGCTACGAGCAGTACTTC,CASSRGGGYEQYF
.,TRBV5-1,TRBD1,TRBJ2-1,TGCGCCAGCAGCCCTGGGACAGGGGTGGGCAATGAGCAGTTCTTC,CASSPGTGVGNEQFF
.,TRBV19,TRBD2,TRBJ2-7,TGTGCCAGTAGTCTCTCCCTAGGCGGGGGACCGGTTCGGGAGCAGTACTTC,CASSLSLGGGPVREQYF
.,TRBV5-3,.,TRBJ1-5,TGTGCCAGAAGCTTGTCGGGTTGGGTAAGGAGCAATCAGCCCCAGCATTTT,CARSLSGWVRSNQPQHF
.,TRBV5-4,TRBD1,TRBJ2-7,TGTGCCAGCAGCCTTGCGACAGGGGGATTTAAGACCTACGAGCAGTACTTC,CASSLATGGFKTYEQYF
.,TRBV29-1,TRBD1,TRBJ1-1,TGCAGCGCTTGGACAGGGATGCAAGCTTTCTTT,CSAWTGMQAFF
.,TRBV7-2,.,TRBJ1-6,TGTGCCAGCAGCTTAGAACCTGAAGGCACTACCCTCCACTTT,CASSLEPEGTTLHF
.,TRBV7-9,TRBD2,TRBJ2-5,TGTGCCAGCAGCTCCGGGACTAGCGGGAGGGCTAGTGAGACCCAGTACTTC,CASSSGTSGRASETQYF
.,TRBV5-8,TRBD2,TRBJ2-3,TGTGCCAGCAGCTCGCGGGGGGGCACAGATACGCAGTATTTT,CASSSRGGTDTQYF
.,TRBV7-9,.,TRBJ2-3,TGTGCCAGCAGCTTTTTCGTGGGGGCAGATACGCAGTATTTT,CASSFFVGADTQYF
.,TRBV5-1,TRBD1,TRBJ2-3,TGCGCCAGCAGCCATACCGGGACAGCTAGCACAGATACGCAGTATTTT,CASSHTGTASTDTQYF
.,TRBV6-6,.,TRBJ1-1,TGTGCCAGCATTTATCTTGAGAACACTGAAGCTTTCTTT,CASIYLENTEAFF
.,TRBV18,.,TRBJ2-5,TGTGCCAGCTCACCTTATGGACAGAACCAAGAGACCCAGTACTTC,CASSPYGQNQETQYF
.,TRBV2,.,TRBJ2-3,TGTGCCAGCAGTAGTCGACAGAGCACAGATACGCAGTATTTT,CASSSRQSTDTQYF
.,TRBV6-6,TRBD2,TRBJ2-7,TGTGCCAGCAGTTCTAGCGGGGGGTCCCGGAGTTACGAGCAGTACTTC,CASSSSGGSRSYEQYF
.,TRBV6-1,.,TRBJ2-7,TGTGCCAGCAGTGAAGCACTGACCTACGAGCAGTACTTC,CASSEALTYEQYF
.,TRBV19,.,TRBJ2-3,TGTGCCAGTAGTATTCGGGCCGCCGCAGATACGCAGTATTTT,CASSIRAAADTQYF
.,TRBV21-1,.,TRBJ1-4,TGTGCCAGCCCCGGGGGGACAGTGAATGAAAAACTGTTTTTT,CASPGGTVNEKLFF
.,TRBV5-4,.,TRBJ2-7,TGTGCCAGCAGCTTGGCCAAAGGAGCGCCCCGGGGCGAGCAGTACTTC,CASSLAKGAPRGEQYF
.,TRBV12-5,.,TRBJ2-2,TGTGCTAGTGGTTTGGCCGGACAGTCGAACACCGGGGAGCTGTTTTTT,CASGLAGQSNTGELFF
.,TRBV30,.,TRBJ1-3,TGTGCCCTGATAACCCTCGCTGGAAACACCATATATTTT,CALITLAGNTIYF
.,TRBV11-2,TRBD2,TRBJ2-1,TGTGCCAGCAGCTCATCCGGGACTAGCTTGTACAATGAGCAGTTCTTC,CASSSSGTSLYNEQFF
.,TRBV28,.,TRBJ2-3,TGTGCCAGCACCACACTCACAGATACGCAGTATTTT,CASTTLTDTQYF
.,TRBV5-6,.,TRBJ2-5,TGTGCCAGCAGCTTGGAATCTAAGACCCAGTACTTC,CASSLESKTQYF
.,TRBV19,.,TRBJ2-7,TGTGCCAGTAGTCCCATGGCGACCTCTTCCTACGAGCAGTACTTC,CASSPMATSSYEQYF